This is a list of T cell receptor beta chains from one sample in a study of T cell responses to AZD1222 COVID-19 vaccine. Assay: immunoSEQ multiplex PCR; the TCRdb copy retains only in-frame clones and omits some. Of 150,000 to 200,000 clones in the sample, just over 90% were seen once. This specimen consisted of peripheral blood, obtained 28 days after the second dose of the MenACWY control vaccine. Receptor source: an adult who received the MenACWY meningococcal vaccine as a control. Each CDR3 is given with its conserved first and last residue. Fields, in order: V gene, J gene, CDR3 protein.

TRBV5-6	TRBJ1-6	CASSRDRGLFNSPLHF
TRBV9	TRBJ2-7	CASSVASGSPYEQYF
TRBV19	TRBJ2-6	CASTNGDAGANVLTF
TRBV5-1	TRBJ2-1	CASSRRAAGGVNNEQFF
TRBV11-3	TRBJ1-2	CASKKNREDGYTF
TRBV18	TRBJ2-7	CASSPKSRENEQYF
TRBV7-2	TRBJ2-1	CASSSRLAGGKNEQFF
TRBV5-6	TRBJ1-2	CASSWGPMSTFNYGYTF
TRBV6-1	TRBJ1-5	CASSEARWGTGNQPQHF
TRBV11-2	TRBJ2-7	CASSSATGSSYEQYF
TRBV11-2	TRBJ2-5	CASSPVAETQYF
TRBV11-2	TRBJ2-1	CASSLEAGFRSYNEQFF
TRBV7-3	TRBJ2-3	CASSQNGGYTDTQYF
TRBV20-1	TRBJ1-4	CSASLPRNEKLFF